Given below is one T cell receptor (beta chain) in context. What it recognizes is unknown. This entry comes from a study of T cell responses to AZD1222 COVID-19 vaccine. Deletions cut 6 bases from V and 0 bases from J, with 13 bases between. Germline loops: CDR1 SGHRS, CDR2 YFSETQ. The CDR3 totals 14 residues. Findings and caveats of the study: Clonal diversity was possibly underestimated, and white British individuals and females predominated among donors. Spike-specific TCR breadth and depth went up after people got two AZD1222 doses. Distributed over spike, vaccine-associated CD4 TCRs predominated at 160-218 and 743-854.

TCRdb's copy holds only in-frame clones and misses some; the assay was immunoSEQ multiplex PCR. The sample contains 85,000 to 130,000 clones, around 89% of which appear only once. V is TRBV5-1 and J is TRBJ2-7; D is possibly TRBD2 (5 bases). The input for sequencing was peripheral blood, taken on day 0 of AZD1222 vaccination. The receptor was isolated from an adult in good health. CDR3 DNA: TGCGCCAGCACCCCGGGGATCGGCTCCTACGAGCAGTACTTC. As protein: CASTPGIGSYEQYF.